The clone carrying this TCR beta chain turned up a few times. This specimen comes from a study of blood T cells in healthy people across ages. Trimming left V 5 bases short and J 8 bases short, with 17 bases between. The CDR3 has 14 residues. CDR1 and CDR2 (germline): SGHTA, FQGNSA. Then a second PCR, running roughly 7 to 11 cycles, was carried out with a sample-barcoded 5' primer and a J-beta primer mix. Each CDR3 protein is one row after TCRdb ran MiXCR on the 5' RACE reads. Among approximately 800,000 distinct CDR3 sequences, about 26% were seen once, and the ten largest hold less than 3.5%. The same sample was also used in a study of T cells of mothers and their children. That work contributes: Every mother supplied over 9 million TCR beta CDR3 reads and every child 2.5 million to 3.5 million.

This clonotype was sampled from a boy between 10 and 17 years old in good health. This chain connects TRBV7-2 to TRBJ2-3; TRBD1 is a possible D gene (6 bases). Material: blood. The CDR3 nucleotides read TGTGCCAGCAGCCCCCCGGGACAACCAACTACGCAGTATTTT. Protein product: CASSPPGQPTTQYF.